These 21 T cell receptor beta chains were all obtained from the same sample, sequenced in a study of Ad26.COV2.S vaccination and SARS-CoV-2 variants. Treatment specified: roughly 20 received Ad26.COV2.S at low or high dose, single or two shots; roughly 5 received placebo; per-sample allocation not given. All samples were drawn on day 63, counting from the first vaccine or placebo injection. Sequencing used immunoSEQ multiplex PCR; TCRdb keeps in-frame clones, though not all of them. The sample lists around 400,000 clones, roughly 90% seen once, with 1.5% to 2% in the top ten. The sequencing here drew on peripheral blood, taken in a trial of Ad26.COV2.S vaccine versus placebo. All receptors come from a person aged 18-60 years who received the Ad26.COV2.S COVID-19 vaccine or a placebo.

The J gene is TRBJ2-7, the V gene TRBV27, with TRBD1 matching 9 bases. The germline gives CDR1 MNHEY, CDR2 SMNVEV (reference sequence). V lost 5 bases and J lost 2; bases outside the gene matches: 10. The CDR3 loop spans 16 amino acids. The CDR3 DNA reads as TGTGCCAGCAGTGGAAGGACAGGGGAGGGTACCTACGAGCAGTACTTC. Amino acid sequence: CASSGRTGEGTYEQYF.

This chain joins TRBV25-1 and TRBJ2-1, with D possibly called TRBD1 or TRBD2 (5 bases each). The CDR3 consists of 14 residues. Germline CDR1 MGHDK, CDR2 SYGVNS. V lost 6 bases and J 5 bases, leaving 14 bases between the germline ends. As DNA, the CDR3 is TGTGCCAGCAGCTCAAGAGTGGGACACAATGAGCAGTTCTTC. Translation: CASSSRVGHNEQFF.

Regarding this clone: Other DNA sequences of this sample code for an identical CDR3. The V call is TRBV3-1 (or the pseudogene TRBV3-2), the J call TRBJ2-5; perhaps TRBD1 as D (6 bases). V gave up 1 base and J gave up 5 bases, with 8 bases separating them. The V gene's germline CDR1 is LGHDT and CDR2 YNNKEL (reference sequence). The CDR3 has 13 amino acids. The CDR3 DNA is TGTGCCAGCAGCCAAGCAGGGGCGGAGACCCAGTACTTC. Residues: CASSQAGAETQYF.

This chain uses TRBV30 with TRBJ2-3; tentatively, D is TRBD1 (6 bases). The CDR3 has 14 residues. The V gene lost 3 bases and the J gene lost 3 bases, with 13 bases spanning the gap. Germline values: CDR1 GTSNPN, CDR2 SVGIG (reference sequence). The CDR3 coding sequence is TGTGCCTGGAGACGACAGGTACTTACAGATACGCAGTATTTT. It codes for CAWRRQVLTDTQYF.

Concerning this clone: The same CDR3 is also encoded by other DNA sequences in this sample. This chain's CDR3 is CATSRAGTQETQYF. DNA of the CDR3: TGTGCCACCAGCAGGGCCGGGACCCAAGAGACCCAGTACTTC. The rearrangement joins TRBV15 to TRBJ2-5, with D perhaps matching TRBD1 or TRBD2 (5 bases each). Germline CDR1 reads LNHNV; CDR2 reads YYDKDF (reference sequence). V was clipped by 3 bases and J by 1 base, with 9 bases between them. This CDR3 is built from 14 residues. Variable domain in full (rest from reference TRBV15 and TRBJ2-5): DAMVIQNPRYQVTQFGKPVTLSCSQTLNHNVMYWYQQKSSQAPKLLFHYYDKDFNNEADTPDNFQSRRPNTSFCFLDIRSPGLGDTAMYLCATSRAGTQETQYFGPGTRLLVL.

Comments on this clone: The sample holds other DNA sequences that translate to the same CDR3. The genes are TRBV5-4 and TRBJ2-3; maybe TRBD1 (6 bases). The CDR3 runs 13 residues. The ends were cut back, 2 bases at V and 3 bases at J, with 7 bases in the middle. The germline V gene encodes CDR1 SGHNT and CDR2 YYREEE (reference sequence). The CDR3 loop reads CASSLRGTDTQYF. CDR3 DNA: TGTGCCAGCAGCTTAAGGGGGACAGATACGCAGTATTTT.

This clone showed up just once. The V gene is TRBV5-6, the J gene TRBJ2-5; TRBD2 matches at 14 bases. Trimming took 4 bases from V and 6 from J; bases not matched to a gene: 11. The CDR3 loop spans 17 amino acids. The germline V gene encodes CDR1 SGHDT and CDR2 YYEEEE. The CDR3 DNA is TGTGCCAGCAGCGCGGGACTAGCGGGAGTGGGGGGTAAGACCCAGTACTTC. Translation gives CASSAGLAGVGGKTQYF.

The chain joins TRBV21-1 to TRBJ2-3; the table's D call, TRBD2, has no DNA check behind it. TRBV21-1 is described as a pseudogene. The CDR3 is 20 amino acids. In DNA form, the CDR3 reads TGTGCCAGCAGCAGACCCGGGGTGCTAGCGGGAAAAGATGGCACAGATACGCAGTATTTT. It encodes CASSRPGVLAGKDGTDTQYF.

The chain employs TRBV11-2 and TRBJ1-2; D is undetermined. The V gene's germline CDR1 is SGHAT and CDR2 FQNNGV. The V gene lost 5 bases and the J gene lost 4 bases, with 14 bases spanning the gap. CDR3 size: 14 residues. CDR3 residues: CASSPTSEAYGYTF. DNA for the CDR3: TGTGCCAGCAGCCCGACGAGCGAGGCCTATGGCTACACCTTC.

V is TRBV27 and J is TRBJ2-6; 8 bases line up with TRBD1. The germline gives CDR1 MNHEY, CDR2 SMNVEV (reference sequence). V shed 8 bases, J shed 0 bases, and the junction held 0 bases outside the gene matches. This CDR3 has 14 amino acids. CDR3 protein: CASGQGSGANVLTF. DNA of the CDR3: TGTGCCAGCGGACAGGGCTCTGGGGCCAACGTCCTGACTTTC.

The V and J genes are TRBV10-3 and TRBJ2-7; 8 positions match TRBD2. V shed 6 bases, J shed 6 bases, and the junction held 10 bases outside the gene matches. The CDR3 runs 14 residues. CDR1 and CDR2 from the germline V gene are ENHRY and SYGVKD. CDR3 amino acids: CAISLYSGTGEQYF. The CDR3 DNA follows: TGTGCCATCAGCCTGTATAGCGGGACGGGCGAGCAGTACTTC.

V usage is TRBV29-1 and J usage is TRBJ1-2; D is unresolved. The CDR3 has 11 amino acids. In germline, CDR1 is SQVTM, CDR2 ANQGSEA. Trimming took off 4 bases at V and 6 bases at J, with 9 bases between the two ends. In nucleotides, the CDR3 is TGCAGCGTTGGGAAGAGGGATGGCTACACCTTC. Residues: CSVGKRDGYTF.

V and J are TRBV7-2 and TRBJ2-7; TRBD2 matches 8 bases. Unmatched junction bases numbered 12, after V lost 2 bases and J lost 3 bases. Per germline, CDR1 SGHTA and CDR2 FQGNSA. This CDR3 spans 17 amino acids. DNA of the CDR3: TGTGCCAGCAGCTTACGTGGGGCAGCGGGAGAGGTCTACGAGCAGTACTTC. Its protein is CASSLRGAAGEVYEQYF.

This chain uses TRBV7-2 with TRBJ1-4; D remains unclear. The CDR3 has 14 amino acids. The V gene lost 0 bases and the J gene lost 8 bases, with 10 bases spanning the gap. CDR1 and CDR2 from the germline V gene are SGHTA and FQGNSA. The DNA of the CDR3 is TGTGCCAGCAGCTTAGCTTCCAGGACGGAAAAACTGTTTTTT. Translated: CASSLASRTEKLFF.

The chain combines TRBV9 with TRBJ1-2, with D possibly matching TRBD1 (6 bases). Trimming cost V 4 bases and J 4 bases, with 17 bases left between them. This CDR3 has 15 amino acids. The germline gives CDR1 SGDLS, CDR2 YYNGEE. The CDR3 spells CASSPGGRDIYGYTF. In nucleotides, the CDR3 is TGTGCCAGCAGCCCGGGAGGCAGGGACATCTATGGCTACACCTTC.

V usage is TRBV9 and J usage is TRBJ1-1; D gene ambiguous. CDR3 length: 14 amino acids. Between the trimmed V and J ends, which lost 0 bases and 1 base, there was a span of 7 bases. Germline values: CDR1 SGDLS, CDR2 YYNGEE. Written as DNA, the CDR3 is TGTGCCAGCAGCGTAGGTCCCGGGAACACTGAAGCTTTCTTT. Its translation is CASSVGPGNTEAFF.

CDR3 loop: CASTQAPWEQYF. DNA of the CDR3: TGTGCCAGCACTCAGGCACCTTGGGAGCAGTACTTC. This chain connects TRBV6-5 to TRBJ2-7; no reliable D call. This CDR3 is built from 12 residues. V dropped 7 bases and J dropped 7 bases, with 14 bases sitting between them. The V gene's germline CDR1 is MNHEY and CDR2 SVGAGI.

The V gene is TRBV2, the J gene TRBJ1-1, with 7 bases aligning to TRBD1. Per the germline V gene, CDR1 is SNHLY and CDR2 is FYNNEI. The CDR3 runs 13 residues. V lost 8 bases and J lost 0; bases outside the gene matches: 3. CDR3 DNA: TGTGCCAGCCATCAGGGGGTGAACACTGAAGCTTTCTTT. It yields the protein CASHQGVNTEAFF.

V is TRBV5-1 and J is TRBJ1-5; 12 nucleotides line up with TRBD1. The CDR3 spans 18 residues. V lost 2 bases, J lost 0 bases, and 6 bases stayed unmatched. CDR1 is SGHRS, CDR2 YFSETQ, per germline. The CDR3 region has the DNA TGCGCCAGCAGCTTAGGGACAGGGGGCCCTTATAGCAATCAGCCCCAGCATTTT. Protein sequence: CASSLGTGGPYSNQPQHF.

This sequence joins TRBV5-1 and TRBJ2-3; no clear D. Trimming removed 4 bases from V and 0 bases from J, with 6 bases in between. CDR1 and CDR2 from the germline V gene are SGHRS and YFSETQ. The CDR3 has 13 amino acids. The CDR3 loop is CASSPPSTDTQYF. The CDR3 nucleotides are TGCGCCAGCAGCCCCCCGAGCACAGATACGCAGTATTTT.

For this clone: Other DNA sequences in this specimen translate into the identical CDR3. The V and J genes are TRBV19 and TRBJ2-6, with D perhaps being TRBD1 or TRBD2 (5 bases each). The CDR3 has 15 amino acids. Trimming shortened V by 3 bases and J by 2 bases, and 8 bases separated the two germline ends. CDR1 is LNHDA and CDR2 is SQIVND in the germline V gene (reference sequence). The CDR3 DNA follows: TGTGCCAGTAGTATGGGGGTAACTGGGGCCAACGTCCTGACTTTC. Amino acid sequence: CASSMGVTGANVLTF.